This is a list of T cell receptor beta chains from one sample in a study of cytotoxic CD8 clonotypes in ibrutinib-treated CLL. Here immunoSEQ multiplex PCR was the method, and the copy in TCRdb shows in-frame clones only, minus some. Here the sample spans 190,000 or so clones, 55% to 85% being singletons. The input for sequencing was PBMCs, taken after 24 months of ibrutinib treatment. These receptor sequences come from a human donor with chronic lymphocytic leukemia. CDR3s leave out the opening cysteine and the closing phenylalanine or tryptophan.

CDR3aa: ASSLGLLYNEQF
j_gene: TRBJ2-1
v_gene: TRBV5-1

CDR3aa: ASSLAYRNGNTIY
j_gene: TRBJ1-3
v_gene: TRBV7-9

CDR3aa: ASSIRLAGAYNEQF
j_gene: TRBJ2-1
v_gene: TRBV7-9

CDR3aa: ASSLSIPGANVLT
j_gene: TRBJ2-6
v_gene: TRBV27

CDR3aa: ASSRQLWTEAF
j_gene: TRBJ1-1
v_gene: TRBV4-3

CDR3aa: ASSGGRGLAGGLSQETQY
j_gene: TRBJ2-5
v_gene: TRBV2

CDR3aa: ASNYGNEQF
j_gene: TRBJ2-1
v_gene: TRBV5-1

CDR3aa: ASSRVSGSGTDTQY
j_gene: TRBJ2-3
v_gene: TRBV7-9

CDR3aa: ASSLNNQPQH
j_gene: TRBJ1-5
v_gene: TRBV5-4

CDR3aa: ASGTPGRISGNTIY
j_gene: TRBJ1-3
v_gene: TRBV12-5

CDR3aa: ATSRDGLVVYEQF
j_gene: TRBJ2-1
v_gene: TRBV15

CDR3aa: AIRMGQGSYEQY
j_gene: TRBJ2-7
v_gene: TRBV10-3

CDR3aa: ASSVDEGEKLF
j_gene: TRBJ1-4
v_gene: TRBV9

CDR3aa: ASSLGGTAQPQH
j_gene: TRBJ1-5
v_gene: TRBV7-2

CDR3aa: ASSGQGGSEQY
j_gene: TRBJ2-7
v_gene: TRBV2

CDR3aa: AWSVDRETEAF
j_gene: TRBJ1-1
v_gene: TRBV30

CDR3aa: ASSYSADTEAF
j_gene: TRBJ1-1
v_gene: TRBV6-5

CDR3aa: ASSTDYQETQY
j_gene: TRBJ2-5
v_gene: TRBV2

CDR3aa: ASSTGQGVTTGELF
j_gene: TRBJ2-2
v_gene: TRBV7-6

CDR3aa: SVEGTRVPLSYNEQF
j_gene: TRBJ2-1
v_gene: TRBV29-1

CDR3aa: ASSEDSGNTDTQY
j_gene: TRBJ2-3
v_gene: TRBV2

CDR3aa: ASSIGGTNSGNTIY
j_gene: TRBJ1-3
v_gene: TRBV19

CDR3aa: ASSMTGQPQH
j_gene: TRBJ1-5
v_gene: TRBV27

CDR3aa: ASSSLAGPYNEQF
j_gene: TRBJ2-1
v_gene: TRBV7-7

CDR3aa: ASSLASAHEQY
j_gene: TRBJ2-7
v_gene: TRBV7-2

CDR3aa: ASGYGEQY
j_gene: TRBJ2-7
v_gene: TRBV6-5

CDR3aa: ASSQGARGSTDTQY
j_gene: TRBJ2-3
v_gene: TRBV4-3

CDR3aa: ASSSGNEQY
j_gene: TRBJ2-7
v_gene: TRBV6-5

CDR3aa: ASSSQGDEQF
j_gene: TRBJ2-1
v_gene: TRBV5-1

CDR3aa: ASSSGRGLMSSYNEQF
j_gene: TRBJ2-1
v_gene: TRBV6-4

CDR3aa: ASSLQETQY
j_gene: TRBJ2-5
v_gene: TRBV18

CDR3aa: ASSLAGTAKEAF
j_gene: TRBJ1-1
v_gene: TRBV5-1

CDR3aa: ASTPGTSGLYEQY
j_gene: TRBJ2-7
v_gene: TRBV7-8

CDR3aa: ASPGTSGLSYEQY
j_gene: TRBJ2-7
v_gene: TRBV18

CDR3aa: ASSHTGGGNNEQF
j_gene: TRBJ2-1
v_gene: TRBV19

CDR3aa: AWSVGGVNEAF
j_gene: TRBJ1-1
v_gene: TRBV30

CDR3aa: ASIPGQGFSQY
j_gene: TRBJ2-7
v_gene: TRBV6-5

CDR3aa: ASSYVPDSSYEQY
j_gene: TRBJ2-7
v_gene: TRBV6-7

CDR3aa: ASSHSGTSYEQY
j_gene: TRBJ2-7
v_gene: TRBV7-3

CDR3aa: ASNTGQGFDEQY
j_gene: TRBJ2-7
v_gene: TRBV11-2

CDR3aa: ASSQDNNQPQH
j_gene: TRBJ1-5
v_gene: TRBV4-1